This T cell receptor beta chain was profiled in a study of T cell changes during pregnancy in multiple sclerosis (dated by TCRdb to the late 2010s). With respect to the entire study: The study examined how the T cell repertoire changed over the course of pregnancy in women with multiple sclerosis.

Concerning this clone itself: There is no known antigen for this receptor. At one boundary the junction diverges from the germline segment, which might be a read error.

The library was built by means of the immunoSEQ multiplex PCR assay. In its TCRdb copy, this immuneACCESS table keeps in-frame sequences only and misses some clones. Where compared with another copy, unresolved V genes explain less than half of these, and the others have no known cause. In all, the sample holds about 54,000 clones, and more than 85% of those were seen once. More than 0.9% of the sample is in the top ten clones. From the germline V gene, CDR1 is SGHTA and CDR2 is FQGNSA. The CDR3, cysteine through phenylalanine, is 15 amino acids long. The retained sequence is limited to the CDR3, 45 bases, with the frame set at the first base.

This clonotype originated in a female donor in good health, enrolled as a control in a pregnancy study. The starting material was peripheral blood, obtained after pregnancy. The chain links TRBV7-2 with TRBJ2-7; a tentative D match to TRBD1 spans 6 bases. Here the CDR3 is given as CASRLELAGVGEQYF. The bases are TGTGCCAGCAGATTAGAGCTGGCAGGGGTGGGCGAGCAGTACTTC.